This entry features one T cell receptor beta chain sequence. Sequencing used immunoSEQ multiplex PCR; TCRdb keeps in-frame clones, though not all of them. The sample consists of about 170,000 clones, approximately 90% of them appearing once. The data are from a study of control samples from healthy donors and cancer patients. The specimen was blood. The clonotype was recovered from a man aged 25-45 years in good health.

The chain's CDR3 is CASSARGHLTDTQYF. DNA of the CDR3: TGTGCCAGCAGTGCCCGGGGCCACCTCACAGATACGCAGTATTTT. V and J are TRBV25-1 and TRBJ2-3, with D possibly called TRBD1 or TRBD2 (5 bases each). This CDR3 spans 15 amino acids. The germline V and J ends were trimmed by 4 bases and 2 bases, with 13 bases remaining between them. The germline gives CDR1 MGHDK, CDR2 SYGVNS.